The entry below describes one T cell receptor beta chain. These data come from a study of response to subunit inactivated influenza vaccine. A single record per CDR3 protein comes from TCRdb applying MiXCR to the RT-PCR reads. Among hundreds of thousands of distinct CDR3 sequences listed, approximately 10% were seen once. Trimming took 4 bases from V and 1 from J, leaving 15 bases between them. The germline V gene encodes CDR1 SGHRS and CDR2 YFSETQ. The CDR3 covers 15 residues. This same sample was also taken into another study, of T cells expressing NK-cell markers. That study reports: With UMIs, 5'RACE template switching was used to make TCR beta cDNA. Sorted CD3+CD56-NKG2C+, CD3+CD56+NKG2C+ and CD3+CD56+NKG2C- T cells supplied the TCR beta repertoires. An anti-gamma-delta TCR antibody was added in several experiments. It restricted sorting to alpha-beta TCR-expressing T cells. The share of CD8+ T cells held by dominant NKG2C+ clonotypes was about 1.0-7.5% in several donors. For a few donors, these clonotypes were likewise the leading ones in the CD3+CD56-NKG2C+ fraction.

Source: PBMCs from blood, taken on the day of vaccination. This chain links TRBV5-1 with TRBJ2-7; TRBD1 is a possible D gene (7 bases). This clonotype was sampled from a man aged 45-65 years who received an inactivated influenza vaccine. CDR3 bases: TGCGCCAGCAGCGGCGGGACAGCCGATTCCTACGAGCAGTACTTC. Its protein product is CASSGGTADSYEQYF. The full variable domain, completed using reference TRBV5-1 and TRBJ2-7, is KAGVTQTPRYLIKTRGQQVTLSCSPISGHRSVSWYQQTPGQGLQFLFEYFSETQRNKGNFPGRFSGRQFSNSRSEMNVSTLELGDSALYLCASSGGTADSYEQYFGPGTRLTVT.